This T cell receptor (beta chain) emerged from a study of CD8+ T cells in alopecia areata. Looking at the study overall: Tofacitinib was given for 6 to 18 months, then stopped for 6 months. The study, taken as a whole, reports: Patients displayed less clarity in TCR sharing than mice, a finding possibly related to HLA. For lesional scalp, especially alopecia totalis/universalis, clonality was higher than in normal scalp.

The V gene lost 9 bases and the J gene lost 10 bases, with 13 bases spanning the gap. The CDR3 extends over 12 amino acids. Per the germline V gene, CDR1 is LGHNT and CDR2 is FRNRAP. A remark on this clone: Antigen unknown.

Isolated RNA was reverse transcribed into cDNA used as the sequencing template. Repertoires were generated with immunoSEQ multiplex PCR, while TCRdb's copy carries only in-frame clones and drops some. This repertoire shows some 170,000 clones, less than 80% found once; its top ten account for approximately 10%. Specimen: CD8+ T cells sorted from blood, collected at week 0. This clonotype was obtained from a human donor with alopecia areata. The rearrangement uses TRBV12-5 and TRBJ1-6, with D tentatively TRBD1 (5 bases). In nucleotides, the CDR3 is TGTGCTAGCGGGGGGGTACGATCACCCCTCCACTTT. Translation gives CASGGVRSPLHF. Full variable domain (rest looked up from reference TRBV12-5 and TRBJ1-6): DARVTQTPRHKVTEMGQEVTMRCQPILGHNTVFWYRQTMMQGLELLAYFRNRAPLDDSGMPKDRFSAEMPDATLATLKIQPSEPRDSAVYFCASGGVRSPLHFGNGTRLTVT.